The rows below give T cell receptor beta chains drawn from one sample of a study of PD-L1 blockade in urothelial cancer. Repertoires were generated with immunoSEQ multiplex PCR, while TCRdb's copy carries only in-frame clones and drops some. Among under 95,000 clones listed, roughly 84% were seen once. Sequenced material: PBMCs, taken around atezolizumab (anti-PD-L1) treatment. The receptors stem from a man aged 55-75 years with urothelial cancer. Each CDR3 is given with its conserved first and last residue. The order of the fields is V gene, J gene, clone size, D gene, CDR3 protein, CDR3 DNA. D genes are given only for firm matches. Size is stated for part of the rows, as once, few or many counts, or as a class when the clone is expanded.

>TRBV11-2|TRBJ1-2|NA|TRBD1
CASSATLGTGVNYGYTF
TGTGCCAGCAGCGCAACATTAGGGACAGGGGTTAACTATGGCTACACCTTC
>TRBV5-8|TRBJ2-2|NA|NA
CASSLTGSSTGELFF
TGTGCCAGCAGCTTGACAGGGTCAAGCACCGGGGAGCTGTTTTTT
>TRBV6-1|TRBJ2-3|few|TRBD2
CASSEARLAGGFDTQYF
TGTGCCAGCAGTGAAGCCCGGCTAGCGGGAGGATTCGATACGCAGTATTTT
>TRBV28|TRBJ2-5|NA|NA
CASRPDGQGYETQYF
TGTGCCAGCAGACCAGACGGGCAGGGGTACGAGACCCAGTACTTC
>TRBV19|TRBJ1-5|NA|TRBD1
CASIPDRYSNQPQHF
TGTGCCAGTATCCCGGACAGGTATAGCAATCAGCCCCAGCATTTT
>TRBV6-1|TRBJ1-2|NA|NA
CASSEEPNYGYTF
TGTGCCAGCAGTGAAGAGCCGAACTATGGCTACACCTTC
>TRBV18|TRBJ2-2|NA|TRBD2
CASTPQRGANTGELFF
TGTGCCAGCACACCTCAGCGGGGGGCAAACACCGGGGAGCTGTTTTTT
>TRBV7-9|TRBJ2-3|NA|NA
CASSSGEFQDTQYF
TGTGCCAGCAGCTCGGGGGAGTTTCAGGATACGCAGTATTTT
>TRBV9|TRBJ1-1|NA|NA
CASSLDPRGASTEAFF
TGTGCCAGCAGCTTAGATCCTCGGGGGGCTAGCACTGAAGCTTTCTTT
>TRBV27|TRBJ2-1|once|TRBD2
CASSVLAGGQSEQFF
TGTGCCAGCAGTGTTTTAGCGGGGGGGCAGAGTGAGCAGTTCTTC
>TRBV18|TRBJ2-1|NA|TRBD2
CASSPGLGVLNEQFF
TGTGCCAGCTCACCGGGACTAGGGGTATTGAATGAGCAGTTCTTC
>TRBV19|TRBJ1-2|NA|NA
CASSMEGGTKGYTF
TGTGCCAGTAGTATGGAGGGAGGGACGAAGGGCTACACCTTC
>TRBV18|TRBJ1-5|NA|TRBD1
CASSPYASAGTGLNQPQHF
TGTGCCAGCTCACCGTACGCTTCAGCCGGGACAGGGCTCAATCAGCCCCAGCATTTT
>TRBV6-1|TRBJ1-4|NA|NA
CATGQPGGNEKLFF
TGTGCCACCGGGCAACCGGGGGGAAATGAAAAACTGTTTTTT
>TRBV10-2|TRBJ2-1|NA|TRBD2
CASSPAGTSAYNEQFF
TGCGCCAGCAGCCCAGCTGGGACTAGCGCCTACAATGAGCAGTTCTTC
>TRBV19|TRBJ1-2|NA|TRBD1
CASGDRGMEGYTF
TGTGCCAGCGGTGACAGGGGAATGGAGGGCTACACCTTC
>TRBV7-2|TRBJ2-2|once|NA
CASSLDRGSTGELFF
TGTGCCAGCAGCTTAGACCGGGGTTCCACCGGGGAGCTGTTTTTT
>TRBV15|TRBJ2-7|NA|TRBD2
CATSRDRLAGGHEQYF
TGTGCCACCAGCAGAGATCGCCTAGCGGGAGGGCACGAGCAGTACTTC
>TRBV9|TRBJ2-3|NA|NA
CASSDWADRTDTQYF
TGTGCCAGCAGCGACTGGGCTGATCGCACAGATACGCAGTATTTT
>TRBV14|TRBJ2-7|NA|TRBD2
CASSHLSGNPGTQYF
TGTGCCAGCAGCCATCTTAGCGGGAATCCTGGGACGCAGTACTTC
>TRBV6-1|TRBJ2-2|NA|NA
CASSPPGRYSGELFF
TGTGCCAGCAGTCCCCCCGGGAGATATAGCGGGGAGCTGTTTTTT
>TRBV27|TRBJ1-5|NA|TRBD1
CASSKQGANSNQPQHF
TGTGCCAGCAGTAAGCAGGGGGCGAATAGCAATCAGCCCCAGCATTTT
>TRBV19|TRBJ2-5|NA|NA
CASSRAMSVQETQYF
TGTGCCAGTAGTAGGGCGATGTCGGTCCAAGAGACCCAGTACTTC
>TRBV5-8|TRBJ2-1|NA|TRBD1
CASSDRDRGTYNEQFF
TGTGCCAGCAGCGACCGGGACAGGGGGACCTACAATGAGCAGTTCTTC
>TRBV7-9|TRBJ2-1|NA|TRBD1
CASSGTGISSYNEQFF
TGTGCCAGCAGCGGGACAGGGATTAGCTCCTACAATGAGCAGTTCTTC
>TRBV7-2|TRBJ2-7|NA|TRBD2
CASSSKGGRTSGSSYEQYF
TGTGCCAGCAGCTCTAAAGGGGGCCGGACTAGCGGTAGCTCCTACGAGCAGTACTTC
>TRBV6-5|TRBJ2-7|once|TRBD1
CASRGTGSPYEQYF
TGTGCCAGCAGGGGGACAGGGAGTCCCTACGAGCAGTACTTC
>TRBV11-1|TRBJ1-5|NA|NA
CASSLAVGEPQHF
TGTGCCAGCAGCTTAGCTGTAGGGGAGCCCCAGCATTTT
>TRBV7-9|TRBJ2-5|NA|NA
CASSLPAGQQETQYF
TGTGCCAGCAGCCTCCCTGCGGGACAGCAAGAGACCCAGTACTTC
>TRBV19|TRBJ1-1|NA|NA
CASHRRATEAFF
TGTGCCAGCCACAGGAGAGCCACTGAAGCTTTCTTT
>TRBV7-9|TRBJ2-2|NA|NA
CASSSGEQGTVPNTGELFF
TGTGCCAGCAGCTCGGGGGAACAGGGGACAGTCCCCAACACCGGGGAGCTGTTTTTT
>TRBV29-1|TRBJ1-2|NA|TRBD1
CSVLLSGQSNYGYTF
TGCAGCGTCCTTCTTTCGGGACAGAGTAACTATGGCTACACCTTC
>TRBV4-1|TRBJ2-7|NA|TRBD2
CASSLADTGSYEQYF
TGCGCCAGCAGTCTAGCGGACACAGGTAGCTACGAGCAGTACTTC
>TRBV19|TRBJ1-5|NA|NA
CASSIDDTSTGPSHF
TGTGCCAGTAGTATAGATGATACGAGCACAGGGCCAAGCCATTTT
>TRBV5-1|TRBJ1-1|NA|NA
CASSLSAQAANTEAFF
TGCGCCAGCAGCTTGTCGGCTCAGGCAGCGAACACTGAAGCTTTCTTT
>TRBV2|TRBJ1-5|few|TRBD1
CASSDRGIQPQHF
TGTGCCAGCAGTGACAGGGGGATTCAGCCCCAGCATTTT
>TRBV6-4|TRBJ2-3|NA|NA
CASSLFEGRTDTQYF
TGTGCCAGCAGCCTCTTTGAGGGCCGCACAGATACGCAGTATTTT
>TRBV15|TRBJ2-2|NA|NA
CATSREAPGELFF
TGTGCCACCAGCAGAGAGGCCCCCGGGGAGCTGTTTTTT
>TRBV27|TRBJ2-1|NA|TRBD2
CASRENSGGAYNEQFF
TGTGCCAGCAGGGAAAACAGTGGGGGGGCCTACAATGAGCAGTTCTTC